This entry lists 31 T cell receptor beta chains sequenced from one sample in a study of OX40 agonist ivuxolimab in advanced cancers. Data came from immunoSEQ multiplex PCR; TCRdb stores just in-frame clones and leaves some out. This table holds 13,000 to 15,000 clones, approximately 80% found once. Material: CD4+ or CD8+ T cells sorted from blood, obtained in a trial of the OX40 agonist ivuxolimab. The source of these receptors is an adult with an advanced solid tumor such as melanoma, head and neck, liver or kidney cancer.

This chain uses TRBV28 with TRBJ2-5; weak D call: TRBD1 (7 bases). The ends were cut back, 6 bases at V and 5 bases at J, with 19 bases in the middle. This CDR3 has 15 amino acids. CDR1 is MDHEN and CDR2 is SYDVKM in the germline V gene. In DNA form, the CDR3 reads TGTGCCAGCAGCCCCCCAGGGGGAGGTGAGGAGACCCAGTACTTC. Amino acid sequence: CASSPPGGGEETQYF.

The V gene is TRBV5-4, the J gene TRBJ2-7; D is possibly TRBD1 or TRBD2 (5 bases each). From germline, CDR1 is SGHNT and CDR2 YYREEE (reference sequence). Between the trimmed V and J ends, which lost 4 bases and 1 base, there was a span of 15 bases. CDR3 length: 15 amino acids. DNA of the CDR3: TGTGCCAGCAGCCCGCCGGGGCGAAATTCCTACGAGCAGTACTTC. Protein: CASSPPGRNSYEQYF.

The rearrangement uses TRBV11-2 and TRBJ2-3, with D perhaps TRBD2 (6 bases). This CDR3 comprises 17 residues. Germline assignment: CDR1 SGHAT and CDR2 FQNNGV. V dropped 5 bases and J dropped 8 bases, with 26 bases sitting between them. The CDR3 loop is CASSPALALSAGSTQYF. CDR3 nucleotides: TGTGCCAGCAGCCCCGCTCTAGCGCTGTCCGCGGGTAGTACGCAGTATTTT.

This clone was seen a handful of times. The rearrangement links TRBV18 to TRBJ2-2; weak D call: TRBD1 (5 bases). This CDR3 region has 15 residues. V shed 1 base and J shed 4 bases, with 10 bases lying between them. Germline V CDR1 and CDR2: KGHSH, LQKENI. CDR3: CASSPLDDSTGELFF. Written as DNA, the CDR3 is TGTGCCAGCTCACCACTAGACGACAGCACCGGGGAGCTGTTTTTT.

The chain uses TRBV4-1 and TRBJ2-3, with 8 bases identical to TRBD2. V gave up 6 bases and J gave up 3 bases; unmatched junction bases: 5. CDR1 is MGHRA and CDR2 is YSYEKL in the germline V gene. The length of the CDR3 is 14 residues. The CDR3: CASRSGSLTDTQYF. The CDR3 region has the DNA TGCGCCAGCAGGAGCGGGAGTTTGACAGATACGCAGTATTTT.

V usage is TRBV6-5 and J usage is TRBJ2-1; either TRBD1 or TRBD2 may fit D (5 bases each). The V end was cut by 0 bases, the J end by 9 bases, with 9 bases between. The CDR3 has 13 residues. Germline lookup yields CDR1 MNHEY and CDR2 SVGAGI. The CDR3 reads CASSYSSGSEQFF. CDR3 DNA: TGTGCCAGCAGTTACTCTTCAGGGAGTGAGCAGTTCTTC.

The rearrangement uses TRBV7-6 and TRBJ2-1; 13 bases are a match to TRBD2. V lost 5 bases, J lost 7 bases, and 14 bases stayed unmatched. The CDR3 loop spans 18 amino acids. Germline V gene sequence: CDR1 SGHVS, CDR2 FNYEAQ. CDR3 sequence: CASSVELAGGFGRNEQFF. CDR3 nucleotides: TGTGCCAGCAGCGTAGAACTAGCGGGAGGGTTCGGTCGGAATGAGCAGTTCTTC. Together with reference TRBV7-6 and TRBJ2-1, the CDR3 gives the full variable domain: GAGVSQSPRYKVTKRGQDVALRCDPISGHVSLYWYRQALGQGPEFLTYFNYEAQQDKSGLPNDRFSAERPEGSISTLTIQRTEQRDSAMYRCASSVELAGGFGRNEQFFGPGTRLTVL.

This chain connects TRBV27 to TRBJ2-7; TRBD2 is a possible D gene (6 bases). V was shortened by 3 bases and J by 3 bases, with 12 bases between the two germline ends. The CDR3 loop spans 14 amino acids. CDR1 and CDR2 (germline): MNHEY, SMNVEV (reference sequence). The CDR3 is CASSLVGGDYEQYF. The DNA for the CDR3 is TGTGCCAGCAGTTTGGTTGGCGGGGACTACGAGCAGTACTTC.

By share, this clone counts as medium-sized. The genes are TRBV9 and TRBJ2-3; D ambiguous. V was trimmed by 4 bases and J by 0 bases, leaving 12 bases between them. The germline V gene has CDR1 SGDLS and CDR2 YYNGEE. The CDR3 is 15 residues long. The CDR3 here is CASSSWTASTDTQYF. CDR3 coding DNA: TGTGCCAGCAGCTCCTGGACGGCAAGCACAGATACGCAGTATTTT.

The J gene is TRBJ1-1, the V gene TRBV5-4; 7 bases are shared with TRBD1. Trimming removed 4 bases from V and 8 bases from J; junction bases left unmatched: 8. The CDR3 has 13 amino acids. Per the germline V gene, CDR1 is SGHNT and CDR2 is YYREEE (reference sequence). CDR3 residues: CASSTTPGQEAFF. DNA for the CDR3: TGTGCCAGCAGCACCACCCCGGGACAGGAAGCTTTCTTT.

The chain couples TRBV13 to TRBJ2-1; 9 bases are shared with TRBD2. The CDR3 is 18 amino acids. V was pared by 2 bases and J by 5 bases, with 13 bases of the junction left unmatched. CDR1 is PRHDT, CDR2 FYEKMQ, per germline (reference sequence). The CDR3 sequence: CASSLSWREGPRDNEQFF. CDR3 DNA: TGTGCCAGCAGCTTAAGTTGGCGGGAGGGCCCCAGGGACAATGAGCAGTTCTTC. The full variable domain, with the rest looked up from reference TRBV13 and TRBJ2-1, is AAGVIQSPRHLIKEKRETATLKCYPIPRHDTVYWYQQGPGQDPQFLISFYEKMQSDKGSIPDRFSAQQFSDYHSELNMSSLELGDSALYFCASSLSWREGPRDNEQFFGPGTRLTVL.

The chain recombines TRBV27 with TRBJ2-1, with TRBD2 matching over 10 bases. CDR1 is MNHEY and CDR2 is SMNVEV in the germline V gene (reference sequence). With 2 bases clipped from V and 10 bases from J, the junction kept 5 bases outside the gene matches. This CDR3 spans 14 amino acids. CDR3 DNA: TGTGCCAGCAGTTTAGCTAGCGGGAGAGAGGAGCAGTTCTTC. Its translation: CASSLASGREEQFF.

The rearrangement joins TRBV4-3 to TRBJ2-7; no clear D gene. Germline V CDR1 and CDR2: LGHNA, YSLEER. The CDR3 length is 14 residues. V was pared by 4 bases and J by 4 bases, with 14 bases between. CDR3 loop: CASSLGRQVYEQYF. Here the CDR3 DNA reads TGCGCCAGCAGCCTCGGTCGGCAGGTATACGAGCAGTACTTC.

This sequence joins TRBV12-5 and TRBJ2-2, with D possibly being TRBD2 (6 bases). V dropped 1 base and J dropped 6 bases, with 6 bases sitting between them. CDR3 length: 13 residues. Germline V gives CDR1 LGHNT, CDR2 FRNRAP. The CDR3 sequence is CASGLGEAGELFF. The CDR3 DNA reads as TGTGCTAGTGGTTTGGGGGAGGCCGGGGAGCTGTTTTTT.

V usage is TRBV6-5 and J usage is TRBJ2-7; TRBD1 matches 11 bases. Germline loops: CDR1 MNHEY, CDR2 SVGAGI. The V segment lost 2 bases and the J segment 7 bases; nucleotides outside the gene matches: 4. The CDR3 runs to 14 residues. The CDR3 spells CASSYGTGGGEQYF. The CDR3 region has the DNA TGTGCCAGCAGTTACGGGACAGGGGGTGGTGAGCAGTACTTC.

The DNA for the CDR3 is TGTGCCAGCAGTCCCTGGGCCTCGGTAAACGAGCAGTACTTC. The encoded protein is CASSPWASVNEQYF. J is TRBJ2-7 and V is TRBV27; D unresolved. The CDR3 has 14 residues. V lost 5 bases, J lost 5 bases, and 16 bases lay in between. Germline assignment: CDR1 MNHEY and CDR2 SMNVEV (reference sequence).

By share of the sample, this clone is large (0.1 to 1%). The V and J genes are TRBV6-4 and TRBJ2-3, with 10 bases fitting TRBD2. This CDR3 comprises 13 residues. The germline V gene encodes CDR1 MRHNA and CDR2 SNTAGT. J gave up 5 bases and V 8 bases, and 4 bases lay outside the gene matches. The CDR3 loop reads CASASGGEDTQYF. In nucleotides, the CDR3 is TGTGCCAGCGCTAGCGGGGGTGAAGATACGCAGTATTTT.

By sample fraction, this clone is medium-sized (0.01 to 0.1%). The rearrangement joins TRBV29-1 to TRBJ2-1, with D possibly matching TRBD2 (6 bases). The germline gives CDR1 SQVTM, CDR2 ANQGSEA. CDR3 size: 16 residues. Trimming stripped 0 bases from V and 0 bases from J, with 12 bases between. For the CDR3, the DNA is TGCAGCGTTGAAGATCCTGGGAGGAGCTCCTACAATGAGCAGTTCTTC. This translates into CSVEDPGRSSYNEQFF.

The chain has TRBV4-3 and TRBJ2-5, with 7 bases lining up with TRBD1. CDR3 length equals 17 residues. Trimming took 0 bases from V and 5 from J; bases not matched to a gene: 12. Per germline, CDR1 LGHNA and CDR2 YSLEER. CDR3 in amino acids: CASSQDMASTGSETQYF. The CDR3 nucleotides read TGCGCCAGCAGCCAAGATATGGCTTCGACAGGGTCCGAGACCCAGTACTTC.

J is TRBJ2-2 and V is TRBV12-5, with 9 bases lining up with TRBD1. J gave up 4 bases and V 3 bases, and 6 bases lay outside the gene matches. The CDR3 extends over 16 amino acids. The germline V gene encodes CDR1 LGHNT and CDR2 FRNRAP. This chain's CDR3 is CASGFTAGQGTGELFF. The CDR3 DNA reads TGTGCTAGTGGTTTTACAGCGGGACAGGGCACCGGGGAGCTGTTTTTT.

This clone was recorded only once. The chain uses TRBV27 and TRBJ2-1; 16 bases line up with TRBD2. CDR3 size: 18 residues. Germline V gene data show CDR1 as MNHEY and CDR2 as SMNVEV (reference sequence). The junction had 5 bases not matched to a gene; V was cut back by 4 bases and J by 2 bases. CDR3 residues: CASSWGLAGGPPYNEQFF. The CDR3 DNA reads as TGTGCCAGCAGTTGGGGACTAGCGGGAGGGCCCCCCTACAATGAGCAGTTCTTC.

The rearrangement links TRBV30 to TRBJ2-7; 9 bases match TRBD2. CDR3 length: 15 amino acids. Germline V CDR1 and CDR2: GTSNPN, SVGIG (reference sequence). V shed 4 bases and J 2 bases; nucleotides not matched to a gene: 9. The CDR3 reads CAWTKALAGPYEQYF. DNA for the CDR3: TGTGCCTGGACTAAGGCCCTAGCGGGGCCCTACGAGCAGTACTTC. The full variable domain, in which reference TRBV30 and TRBJ2-7 provide the parts outside the CDR3, is SQTIHQWPATLVQPVGSPLSLECTVEGTSNPNLYWYRQAAGRGLQLLFYSVGIGQISSEVPQNLSASRPQDRQFILSSKKLLLSDSGFYLCAWTKALAGPYEQYFGPGTRLTVT.

This clone was seen just once. The chain uses TRBV11-2 and TRBJ2-1; 7 bases are shared with TRBD2. CDR1 and CDR2 (germline): SGHAT, FQNNGV. The ends lost 5 bases at V and 3 bases at J; junction bases unmatched: 10. This CDR3 spans 16 amino acids. The DNA of the CDR3 is TGTGCCAGCAGCGGCGGGGGTACTAGGGGCTACAATGAGCAGTTCTTC. Amino acid sequence: CASSGGGTRGYNEQFF.

The CDR3 protein is CASSLGIYGYEQYF. The CDR3 region has the DNA TGTGCCAGCAGTCTCGGGATCTACGGCTACGAGCAGTACTTC. The J gene is TRBJ2-7, the V gene TRBV6-5, with a weak D call TRBD2 (5 bases). The germline V and J ends were trimmed by 5 bases and 3 bases, with 14 bases remaining between them. This CDR3 is 14 amino acids long. Germline CDR1 reads MNHEY; CDR2 reads SVGAGI.

The genes are TRBV6-6 and TRBJ2-2; TRBD2 might be the D (6 bases). The V end lost 1 base, the J end lost 6 bases, and 6 bases lay between the germline ends. The CDR3 contains 13 residues. Germline V gene lookup returns CDR1 MNHNY and CDR2 SVGAGI (reference sequence). DNA for the CDR3: TGTGCCAGCAGTTACTGGGAGGCCGGGGAGCTGTTTTTT. The encoded protein is CASSYWEAGELFF.

The genes are TRBV7-6 and TRBJ2-3; 9 positions agree with TRBD1. The junction had 13 bases not matched to a gene; V was cut back by 2 bases and J by 10 bases. Germline V gives CDR1 SGHVS, CDR2 FNYEAQ. This CDR3 region has 16 residues. The CDR3 nucleotides read TGTGCCAGCAGCTTACTTGGACAGGGGATGTTTGGCGCGCAGTATTTT. Translated, it gives CASSLLGQGMFGAQYF.

This clone has a single count. The chain carries TRBV11-2 and TRBJ2-3; D gene uncertain. Germline CDR1 is SGHAT and CDR2 is FQNNGV. The CDR3 is 16 amino acids. Deletions cut 1 base from V and 1 base from J, with 12 bases between. CDR3 sequence reads: CASSLVLSRRTDTQYF. The DNA of the CDR3 is TGTGCCAGCAGCTTAGTCCTCTCGCGGCGCACAGATACGCAGTATTTT. Drawing the rest from reference TRBV11-2 and TRBJ2-3, the complete variable domain is EAGVAQSPRYKIIEKRQSVAFWCNPISGHATLYWYQQILGQGPKLLIQFQNNGVVDDSQLPKDRFSAERLKGVDSTLKIQPAKLEDSAVYLCASSLVLSRRTDTQYFGPGTRLTVL.

The V call is TRBV29-1, the J call TRBJ1-1; tentatively, D is TRBD1 (6 bases). The V gene lost 4 bases and the J gene lost 8 bases, with 8 bases spanning the gap. CDR1 is SQVTM, CDR2 ANQGSEA, per germline. The CDR3 consists of 10 residues. CDR3 loop: CSVVQGEAFF. CDR3 coding DNA: TGCAGCGTTGTACAGGGAGAAGCTTTCTTT.

The J gene is TRBJ2-5, the V gene TRBV23-1, with D possibly matching TRBD2 (5 bases). TRBV23-1 is an open reading frame, and its role is uncertain. This CDR3 has 13 amino acids. V was cut by 5 bases and J by 9 bases, with 16 bases left in between. The CDR3 DNA sequence: TGCGCCAGCAGTTTCTCCGATGGCGGGCCCCAGTACTTC. Translation gives CASSFSDGGPQYF.

This chain uses TRBV2 with TRBJ2-7; TRBD1 agrees at 7 bases. CDR3 length equals 13 residues. The germline gives CDR1 SNHLY, CDR2 FYNNEI. The ends lost 6 bases at V and 3 bases at J; junction bases unmatched: 5. The CDR3 nucleotides are TGTGCCAGCAGGCCCGACAGGGACTACGAGCAGTACTTC. Protein product: CASRPDRDYEQYF.

The V call is TRBV20-1, the J call TRBJ1-1; unclear D gene. The CDR3 consists of 8 residues. From germline, CDR1 is DFQATT and CDR2 SNEGSKA (reference sequence). CDR3 DNA: TGCAGGGTGCCATGGGCTTTCTTT. Translating it yields CRVPWAFF.